This TCR beta chain is drawn from a study of blood T cell repertoires in COVID-19. This clone was observed a few times. The CDR3 is made up of 14 amino acids. Trimming took off 5 bases at V and 5 bases at J, with 15 bases between the two ends. The V gene's germline CDR1 is SGHNT and CDR2 YENEEA. Using immunoSEQ multiplex PCR, the repertoire was profiled, and TCRdb retains in-frame clones only, with some absent. The data contain under 200,000 clones, around nine tenths of them seen just once; the ten biggest clones take up 3.7%. The chain recombines TRBV11-3 with TRBJ1-2, with D maybe TRBD1 (6 bases). The receptor was isolated from a man between 18 and 35 years old with active or convalescent COVID-19. What was sequenced was peripheral blood. The CDR3, as DNA: TGTGCCAGCAGCCGCGCAATGGGGGCATATGGCTACACCTTC. This sequence encodes CASSRAMGAYGYTF.